This TCR beta chain was retrieved from a study of response to subunit inactivated influenza vaccine. Study-wide results and limits: Authors proposed each seasonal influenza vaccination draws in few new T cells.

MiXCR was run by TCRdb on the RT-PCR reads, yielding one entry per CDR3 protein. The table includes around 580,000 distinct CDR3 sequences, approximately 12% detected once. This CDR3 spans 19 amino acids. CDR1 and CDR2 from the germline V gene are MGHRA and YSYEKL. V lost 3 bases to trimming and J lost 4 bases, with 26 bases between them. This clonotype was counted only a few times. Its antigen is unidentified. The V call is TRBV4-1, the J call TRBJ2-3; no clear D. This TCR came from a man aged 50 to 60 who received an inactivated influenza vaccine. The material was PBMCs from blood, obtained on the day of vaccination. CDR3 sequence reads: CASSQTVSRVSREADTQYF. CDR3 nucleotide sequence: TGCGCCAGCAGCCAGACGGTTTCTCGGGTGTCTCGAGAGGCAGATACGCAGTATTTT.